The sequence of this T cell receptor (beta chain) was determined in a study of cytotoxic CD8 clonotypes in ibrutinib-treated CLL. At the level of the study: After median approximately 74 months, roughly 14 stayed in remission, around twelve progressed; responses approximately 24 partial, 2 complete.

The CDR3 runs 15 residues. Germline V CDR1 and CDR2: ENHRY, SYGVKD. V shed 4 bases and J shed 3 bases, with 15 bases lying between them. With respect to this clone: Its specificity is unknown.

TCRdb's copy holds only in-frame clones and misses some; the assay was immunoSEQ multiplex PCR. This table has 55,000 to 85,000 clones, approximately 90% appearing once. Study outcomes and limitations: Clonality went higher at ibrutinib response and then dropped back toward baseline at progression. Baseline-level clonality went beyond age-matched healthy donors and moved in step with circulating CD8+ T-cell counts.

The sequencing here drew on PBMCs, taken after 12 months of ibrutinib treatment. V gene TRBV10-3 combines with J gene TRBJ2-5; D remains ambiguous. This sequence was found in a human donor with chronic lymphocytic leukemia. CDR3: CAISGPARQEETQYF. The DNA of the CDR3 is TGTGCCATCAGTGGTCCCGCGCGGCAGGAAGAGACCCAGTACTTC.